The 29 T cell receptor beta chains given below trace back to one sample, sequenced in a study of blood T cell repertoires in COVID-19. Measured with immunoSEQ multiplex PCR; TCRdb has only the in-frame clones, and not every one. Seen here are hundreds of thousands of clones, nearly 85% observed once, and the top ten hold around 1.3%. Sequencing was carried out using peripheral blood. All receptors come from a woman in her 30s with COVID-19, enrolled during active disease.

The rearrangement uses TRBV27 and TRBJ2-7; weak D call: TRBD2 (7 bases). Trimming removed 6 bases from V and 0 bases from J, with 15 bases in between. CDR3 length: 15 amino acids. The germline V gene has CDR1 MNHEY and CDR2 SMNVEV (reference sequence). Here the CDR3 DNA reads TGTGCCAGCAGCCTCAGGGCGGGGGCCTCCTACGAGCAGTACTTC. Its translation: CASSLRAGASYEQYF.

This clone has just one count. The chain recombines TRBV19 with TRBJ2-5; possible D gene TRBD2, 5 bases. CDR1 and CDR2 from the germline V gene are LNHDA and SQIVND (reference sequence). The CDR3 consists of 15 residues. V gave up 5 bases and J gave up 3 bases, with 16 bases separating them. The CDR3, as DNA: TGTGCCAGTAGTGCCCGGGGTCGGGGAAAAGAGACCCAGTACTTC. Translating it yields CASSARGRGKETQYF.

The chain joins TRBV14 to TRBJ2-7; D call uncertain. There are 13 residues in the CDR3. V was cut by 8 bases and J by 6 bases, with 17 bases left in between. The germline V gene encodes CDR1 SGHDN and CDR2 FVKESK. The CDR3 coding sequence is TGTGCCAGCGCCCACGGTCGGCCGGGCGAGCAGTACTTC. Protein: CASAHGRPGEQYF.

The rearrangement joins TRBV5-5 to TRBJ1-2; no firm D call. Deletions cut 4 bases from V and 4 bases from J, with 20 bases between. Germline CDR1 reads SGHKS; CDR2 reads YYEKEE (reference sequence). The CDR3 runs to 16 residues. CDR3 region: CASSVPTAQTGYGYTF. As DNA, the CDR3 is TGTGCCAGCAGCGTTCCTACGGCCCAAACGGGCTATGGCTACACCTTC.

The CDR3 DNA reads as TGTGCCAGCAGTTCCGGGACAGGGGGGGTTACGCAGTATTTT. Protein: CASSSGTGGVTQYF. The V call is TRBV27, the J call TRBJ2-3; TRBD1 aligns across 11 bases. The germline gives CDR1 MNHEY, CDR2 SMNVEV (reference sequence). The ends lost 4 bases at V and 8 bases at J; junction bases unmatched: 5. The CDR3 extends over 14 amino acids.

J is TRBJ2-2 and V is TRBV3-1 (or the pseudogene TRBV3-2); TRBD2 matches at 9 bases. The J segment lost 6 bases and the V segment lost 5 bases, leaving 16 bases of the junction unmatched. CDR1 is LGHDT, CDR2 YNNKEL, per germline (reference sequence). The CDR3 has 18 residues. CDR3 in DNA: TGTGCCAGCAGCGATGGTTCTGTGGGACTAGCTAAGGCCGGGGAGCTGTTTTTT. This encodes CASSDGSVGLAKAGELFF.

The genes are TRBV7-7 and TRBJ2-5; D is possibly TRBD2 (5 bases). The germline V gene has CDR1 SSHAT and CDR2 FNYEAQ (reference sequence). The CDR3 has 13 amino acids. V lost 4 bases and J 4 bases, leaving 10 bases between the germline ends. CDR3 sequence reads: CASSWGEGETQYF. CDR3 coding DNA: TGTGCCAGCAGCTGGGGTGAGGGAGAGACCCAGTACTTC.

V gene TRBV11-2 combines with J gene TRBJ2-5; D gene unclear. CDR3 length equals 13 residues. The ends were cut back, 1 base at V and 4 bases at J, with 7 bases in the middle. Germline V gene lookup returns CDR1 SGHAT and CDR2 FQNNGV. Here the CDR3 DNA reads TGTGCCAGCAGCTTAGGAGATATAGAGACCCAGTACTTC. As protein: CASSLGDIETQYF.

About this clone: The same CDR3 also results from other DNA sequences found in this sample. The chain employs TRBV25-1 and TRBJ2-1; D may be TRBD1 (6 bases). Germline assignment: CDR1 MGHDK and CDR2 SYGVNS. The CDR3 contains 13 residues. Trimming took off 3 bases at V and 4 bases at J, with 7 bases between the two ends. Here the CDR3 reads CASSETGYNEQFF. Written as DNA, the CDR3 is TGTGCCAGCAGTGAGACAGGTTACAATGAGCAGTTCTTC.

CDR3: CASSFGSSGGYNEQFF. The CDR3, as DNA: TGTGCCAGCAGCTTCGGGTCTAGCGGGGGATACAATGAGCAGTTCTTC. The chain joins TRBV11-2 to TRBJ2-1, with TRBD2 matching over 10 bases. V shed 3 bases and J 4 bases; nucleotides not matched to a gene: 6. CDR1 and CDR2 (germline): SGHAT, FQNNGV. This CDR3 has 16 residues. The variable domain in full, completed from reference TRBV11-2 and TRBJ2-1, reads EAGVAQSPRYKIIEKRQSVAFWCNPISGHATLYWYQQILGQGPKLLIQFQNNGVVDDSQLPKDRFSAERLKGVDSTLKIQPAKLEDSAVYLCASSFGSSGGYNEQFFGPGTRLTVL.

J is TRBJ1-2 and V is TRBV10-3; 8 bases line up with TRBD1. V was clipped by 6 bases and J by 1 base; unmatched bases: 4. This CDR3 is 14 amino acids long. Germline V gene lookup returns CDR1 ENHRY and CDR2 SYGVKD. The CDR3 loop is CAIRGTGLNYGYTF. The CDR3 DNA is TGTGCCATCAGGGGGACAGGTCTTAACTATGGCTACACCTTC.

The chain is built from TRBV6-5 and TRBJ2-7, with D unresolved. In germline, CDR1 is MNHEY, CDR2 SVGAGI. This CDR3 region has 11 residues. The V and J ends lost 4 bases and 4 bases respectively, with 5 bases between them. The CDR3 reads CASSFLYEQYF. The CDR3 coding sequence is TGTGCCAGCAGTTTTCTGTACGAGCAGTACTTC.

The sample holds a few counts of this clone. The rearrangement links TRBV6-6 to TRBJ1-5, with unresolved D. The CDR3 extends over 15 amino acids. V was shortened by 0 bases and J by 2 bases, with 8 bases between the two germline ends. Germline-derived CDR1 and CDR2 are MNHNY and SVGAGI (reference sequence). This CDR3 reads CASSYSRVGNQPQHF. The CDR3 coding sequence is TGTGCCAGCAGTTACTCGAGGGTGGGCAATCAGCCCCAGCATTTT.

This chain connects TRBV24-1 to TRBJ2-3; 12 bases line up with TRBD2. The CDR3 totals 17 residues. V gave up 4 bases and J gave up 2 bases; unmatched junction bases: 6. Germline V gene data show CDR1 as KGHDR and CDR2 as SFDVKD. The CDR3 reads CATSEPSSGRVTDTQYF. CDR3 DNA sequence: TGTGCCACCAGTGAACCTTCTAGCGGGAGGGTCACAGATACGCAGTATTTT.

The CDR3 is CASSIPGTGGVQPQHF. The CDR3 DNA follows: TGTGCCAGTAGTATCCCCGGGACAGGGGGAGTTCAGCCCCAGCATTTT. The chain employs TRBV19 and TRBJ1-5, with TRBD1 identical over 11 bases. The CDR3 covers 16 residues. Trimming removed 3 bases from V and 6 bases from J; junction bases left unmatched: 7. The germline CDR1 and CDR2 sequences are LNHDA and SQIVND (reference sequence).

The V and J genes are TRBV7-9 and TRBJ1-1, with D maybe TRBD1 (5 bases). The germline V and J ends were trimmed by 4 bases and 2 bases, with 14 bases remaining between them. CDR1 and CDR2 (germline): SEHNR, FQNEAQ (reference sequence). The CDR3 is 15 residues long. The CDR3 is CASSSIREGNTEAFF. The CDR3 nucleotides are TGTGCCAGCAGCTCAATCAGGGAGGGTAACACTGAAGCTTTCTTT.

The rearrangement joins TRBV28 to TRBJ1-2, with a tentative D call TRBD1 (5 bases). Germline V gene lookup returns CDR1 MDHEN and CDR2 SYDVKM. CDR3 length equals 15 residues. Trimming pared 5 bases from V and 0 bases from J, leaving 13 bases between. CDR3 bases: TGTGCCAGCAGTCGCCTCCCGACAGCTAACTATGGCTACACCTTC. Its translation is CASSRLPTANYGYTF.

This chain joins TRBV5-1 and TRBJ2-2; 12 positions agree with TRBD2. The CDR3 runs 18 residues. Per the germline V gene, CDR1 is SGHRS and CDR2 is YFSETQ. V was clipped by 4 bases and J by 7 bases; unmatched bases: 14. CDR3 residues: CASSTGRLAGAWGGELFF. The CDR3 bases are TGCGCCAGCAGCACCGGACGACTAGCGGGGGCCTGGGGCGGGGAGCTGTTTTTT.

This chain links TRBV3-1 (or the pseudogene TRBV3-2) with TRBJ1-1; no definite D call. Germline V gene sequence: CDR1 LGHDT, CDR2 YNNKEL (reference sequence). Trimming pared 0 bases from V and 5 bases from J, leaving 28 bases between. This CDR3 has 20 residues. The CDR3 reads CASSQDDGGESWQWRTEAFF. Written as DNA, the CDR3 is TGTGCCAGCAGCCAAGATGATGGCGGGGAGAGTTGGCAATGGAGAACTGAAGCTTTCTTT.

This clone was recorded once. The J gene is TRBJ2-1, the V gene TRBV6-5, with 7 nucleotides matching TRBD2. Losses at the gene ends were 4 bases for V and 6 bases for J; bases not matched to a gene: 9. CDR3 length equals 15 residues. Germline values: CDR1 MNHEY, CDR2 SVGAGI. The DNA for the CDR3 is TGTGCCAGCAGTTCCCGCTTGTCTAGCGGCAATGAGCAGTTCTTC. As protein: CASSSRLSSGNEQFF.

The V call is TRBV19, the J call TRBJ2-1; 9 nucleotides line up with TRBD2. CDR3 length: 16 amino acids. The V and J ends lost 3 bases and 5 bases, in that order; junction bases with no gene match: 8. CDR1 is LNHDA and CDR2 is SQIVND in the germline V gene (reference sequence). Written as DNA, the CDR3 is TGTGCCAGTAGTATTACGGAGCGGGAGGTCAACAATGAGCAGTTCTTC. Amino acids: CASSITEREVNNEQFF.

The V and J genes are TRBV10-3 and TRBJ1-1, with 8 bases identical to TRBD1. The CDR3 spans 13 residues. Per the germline V gene, CDR1 is ENHRY and CDR2 is SYGVKD. V shed 8 bases and J 7 bases; nucleotides not matched to a gene: 9. CDR3 bases: TGTGCCATCGACGCTGGACAGGGTAATGAAGCTTTCTTT. This sequence encodes CAIDAGQGNEAFF.

The rearrangement uses TRBV12-3 or TRBV12-4 and TRBJ2-5, with D maybe TRBD1 (6 bases). The CDR3 is 13 amino acids. Trimming cost V 3 bases and J 7 bases, with 12 bases left between them. The CDR3 spells CASSLAGVGTQYF. The CDR3 region has the DNA TGTGCCAGCAGTTTGGCAGGGGTCGGGACCCAGTACTTC.

The gene calls are TRBV10-3 and TRBJ1-4, with D possibly being TRBD1 (5 bases). Germline CDR1 and CDR2: ENHRY and SYGVKD. CDR3 length: 13 residues. V was pared by 4 bases and J by 8 bases, with 11 bases between. Here the CDR3 reads CAISVQEGEKLFF. CDR3 coding DNA: TGTGCCATCAGTGTACAGGAAGGGGAAAAACTGTTTTTT.

The V gene is TRBV7-2, the J gene TRBJ2-3; TRBD2 agrees at 14 bases. The CDR3 is 16 residues long. After removal of 6 bases from V and 6 bases from J, the junction contained 8 bases not matched to a gene. The germline V gene has CDR1 SGHTA and CDR2 FQGNSA. This CDR3 is CASSPTGTSGSDTQYF. The CDR3 nucleotides read TGTGCCAGCAGTCCAACCGGGACTAGCGGGAGTGATACGCAGTATTTT.

The chain recombines TRBV16 with TRBJ2-4; no clear D. CDR1 and CDR2 from the germline V gene are KGHSY and FQNENV. Trimming took off 1 base at V and 2 bases at J, with 9 bases between the two ends. The CDR3 runs 15 residues. The CDR3 spells CASSQWSGPKNIQYF. CDR3 bases: TGTGCCAGCAGCCAATGGTCGGGTCCCAAAAACATTCAGTACTTC.

This clone qualifies as medium-sized. The chain carries TRBV27 and TRBJ1-3; maybe TRBD1 (5 bases). CDR1 is MNHEY, CDR2 SMNVEV, per germline (reference sequence). The CDR3 covers 14 residues. Trimming removed 6 bases at V and 0 bases at J, with 9 bases between. The CDR3 is CASRIQGSGNTIYF. In nucleotides, the CDR3 is TGTGCCAGCAGGATCCAGGGCTCTGGAAACACCATATATTTT.

The gene calls are TRBV9 and TRBJ2-2; 11 bases align to TRBD2. The CDR3 length is 16 residues. Germline V gene data show CDR1 as SGDLS and CDR2 as YYNGEE. The V gene end was trimmed by 4 bases and the J gene end by 2 bases; junction bases not matched to a gene: 4. The CDR3 DNA follows: TGTGCCAGCAGCCACGGGACTAGCGGCAACACCGGGGAGCTGTTTTTT. It translates to CASSHGTSGNTGELFF.

This rearrangement joins TRBV27 to TRBJ2-1; the match to TRBD2 covers 8 bases. CDR1 is MNHEY and CDR2 is SMNVEV in the germline V gene (reference sequence). The length of the CDR3 is 13 residues. Losses at the gene ends were 5 bases for V and 8 bases for J; bases not matched to a gene: 5. The CDR3 bases are TGTGCCAGCAGTCGGGGACTAGTGGATGAGCAGTTCTTC. This codes for CASSRGLVDEQFF.